What follows are 7 T cell receptor beta chains derived from one specimen sequenced in a study of tumor-infiltrating lymphocytes in primary liver carcinoma. TCR beta cDNA came from about 470 ng total RNA, primed with a constant-region primer. Libraries of TCR beta came from three nested multiplex PCR rounds with slightly modified ARM-PCR. The first two PCR rounds used TRBV1-TRBV30 primers with a Cbeta primer, nine to ten cycles each. Via MiXCR, TCRdb re-called the multiplex PCR reads, giving one row per CDR3 protein. The sample contains around 330,000 distinct CDR3 sequences, around three fifths of which appear only once. Alongside blood RNA obtained from unsorted whole blood, germline DNA was also extracted. Sequencing used peripheral blood. These receptor sequences come from a woman aged 25-40 years with primary liver carcinoma and hepatitis B virus infection.

This clonotype was detected only once. One base away lies a much larger clone, so this may be a sequencing read error. This chain links TRBV4-1 with TRBJ2-5; 7 nucleotides match TRBD1. The germline V gene has CDR1 MGHRA and CDR2 YSYEKL. The CDR3 sequence is 15 residues long. The CDR3 DNA follows: TGCACCAGCAGCCAAGATCCCGCAGGGGGAGAGACCCAGTACTTC. Amino acids: CTSSQDPAGGETQYF.

The chain carries TRBV6-1 and TRBJ2-7; D gene ambiguous. V shed 1 base and J shed 2 bases, with 18 bases lying between them. The CDR3 totals 17 residues. CDR1 MNHNS and CDR2 SASEGT come from the germline V gene. The CDR3 loop reads CASSEGSVGKWTYEQYF. CDR3 in DNA: TGTGCCAGCAGTGAAGGATCCGTCGGTAAATGGACCTACGAGCAGTACTTC.

To note about this clonotype: No conserved phenylalanine or tryptophan is present at the end of the CDR3, so a read error is the likely explanation. The V and J genes are TRBV7-9 and TRBJ1-2; D is possibly TRBD1 (5 bases). There are 14 residues in the CDR3. Germline loops: CDR1 SEHNR, CDR2 FQNEAQ (reference sequence). The DNA for the CDR3 is TGTGCCATCAGCGCTAGAGACAGTTACTATGGCTACACCCTC. It codes for CAISARDSYYGYTL.

The genes are TRBV29-1 and TRBJ2-5; TRBD2 aligns across 7 bases. This CDR3 has 13 amino acids. Germline loops: CDR1 SQVTM, CDR2 ANQGSEA. Trimming took 6 bases from V and 1 from J; bases not matched to a gene: 5. This chain's CDR3 is CSVSWGGQETQYF. The CDR3 DNA is TGCAGCGTCTCTTGGGGGGGCCAAGAGACCCAGTACTTC. Looking up the rest from reference TRBV29-1 and TRBJ2-5 gives the full variable domain: SAVISQKPSRDICQRGTSLTIQCQVDSQVTMMFWYRQQPGQSLTLIATANQGSEATYESGFVIDKFPISRPNLTFSTLTVSNMSPEDSSIYLCSVSWGGQETQYFGPGTRLLVL.

V is TRBV4-2 and J is TRBJ2-1, with 7 bases fitting TRBD2. This CDR3 spans 16 amino acids. With V trimmed by 3 bases and J by 1 base, 6 bases remained unmatched. Germline V gene lookup returns CDR1 LGHNA and CDR2 YNFKEQ. The CDR3 here is CASSQASGLSYNEQFF. CDR3 coding DNA: TGTGCCAGCAGCCAGGCTAGCGGACTGTCCTACAATGAGCAGTTCTTC.

In the case of this clonotype: With a much larger clone just one base away, this may be a read error. The CDR3 reads CSVELVSERFF. In DNA, the CDR3 is TGCAGCGTTGAACTGGTCTCCGAGCGGTTCTTC. The J gene is TRBJ2-1, the V gene TRBV29-1; D gene unclear. Germline CDR1 and CDR2: SQVTM and ANQGSEA. The CDR3 loop spans 11 amino acids.

This clonotype was counted ten times or more. The genes are TRBV6-5 and TRBJ2-1; D is ambiguous. V was shortened by 0 bases and J by 5 bases, with 5 bases between the two germline ends. Germline V CDR1 and CDR2: MNHEY, SVGAGI. CDR3 length: 13 residues. The CDR3 loop reads CASSYSEHNEQFF. The CDR3, as DNA: TGTGCCAGCAGTTACTCAGAACACAATGAGCAGTTCTTC.